This TCR beta chain was sequenced in a study of blood T cell repertoires in COVID-19. About the study: PBMCs, B-cell-depleted T cells, or T cells provided the cDNA or gDNA that made up the material.

In terms of age and location, participants ranged from roughly 18 to 100 years and lived in roughly 22 US areas. Germline V gives CDR1 SGHNT, CDR2 YENEEA. This CDR3 spans 12 amino acids. Trimming pared 1 base from V and 7 bases from J, leaving 8 bases between. The method was immunoSEQ multiplex PCR; TCRdb's version includes in-frame clones alone and lacks a portion of them. Among 260,000 or so clones, around 86% were seen once, and the ten largest hold around a sixth. This clonotype was obtained from a man younger than 35 who had recovered from COVID-19. The sample was PBMCs or T cells enriched from blood (not recorded which). The chain links TRBV11-3 to TRBJ2-7; D not certain. DNA for the CDR3: TGTGCCAGCAGCTTAGCCCGGTTGGAGCAGTACTTC. Residues: CASSLARLEQYF. Full variable domain (missing parts from reference TRBV11-3 and TRBJ2-7): EAGVVQSPRYKIIEKKQPVAFWCNPISGHNTLYWYLQNLGQGPELLIRYENEEAVDDSQLPKDRFSAERLKGVDSTLKIQPAELGDSAVYLCASSLARLEQYFGPGTRLTVT.